This TCR beta chain originates from a study of blood T cell repertoires in COVID-19. The assay was immunoSEQ multiplex PCR, and TCRdb's table has in-frame clones only and misses some. This table has 130,000 or so clones, approximately 77% appearing once. V was pared by 3 bases and J by 3 bases, with 7 bases of the junction left unmatched. CDR1 and CDR2 (germline): KGHDR, SFDVKD. The CDR3 has 16 amino acids. The chain joins TRBV24-1 to TRBJ1-5, with 7 bases lining up with TRBD1. The sequence was collected from a man older than 75 with acute or convalescent COVID-19. The source material was peripheral blood. Written as DNA, the CDR3 is TGTGCCACCAGTGATAAGACAGGGCCCTCCAATCAGCCCCAGCATTTT. It codes for CATSDKTGPSNQPQHF.